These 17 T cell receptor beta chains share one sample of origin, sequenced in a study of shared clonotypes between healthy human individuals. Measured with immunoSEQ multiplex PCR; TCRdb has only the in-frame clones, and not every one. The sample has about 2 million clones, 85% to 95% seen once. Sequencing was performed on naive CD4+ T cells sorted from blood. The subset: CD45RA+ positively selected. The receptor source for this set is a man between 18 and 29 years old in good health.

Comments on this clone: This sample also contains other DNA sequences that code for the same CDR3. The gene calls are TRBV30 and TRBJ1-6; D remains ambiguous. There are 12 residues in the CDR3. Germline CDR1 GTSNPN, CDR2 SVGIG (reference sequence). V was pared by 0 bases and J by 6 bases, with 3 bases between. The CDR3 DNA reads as TGTGCCTGGAGTGTACTTAATTCACCCCTCCACTTT. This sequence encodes CAWSVLNSPLHF. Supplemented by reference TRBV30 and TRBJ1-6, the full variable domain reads SQTIHQWPATLVQPVGSPLSLECTVEGTSNPNLYWYRQAAGRGLQLLFYSVGIGQISSEVPQNLSASRPQDRQFILSSKKLLLSDSGFYLCAWSVLNSPLHFGNGTRLTVT.

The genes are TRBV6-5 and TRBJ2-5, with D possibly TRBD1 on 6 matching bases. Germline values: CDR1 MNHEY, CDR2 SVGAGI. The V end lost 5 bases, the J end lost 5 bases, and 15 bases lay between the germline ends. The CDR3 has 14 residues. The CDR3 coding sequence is TGTGCCAGCAGTAACAGGGACCATCGGGAGACCCAGTACTTC. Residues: CASSNRDHRETQYF.

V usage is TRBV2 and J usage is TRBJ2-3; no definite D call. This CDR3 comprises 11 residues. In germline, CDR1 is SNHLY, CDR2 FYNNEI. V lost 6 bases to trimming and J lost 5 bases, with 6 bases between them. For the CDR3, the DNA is TGTGCCAGCAGAACAATAGATACGCAGTATTTT. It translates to CASRTIDTQYF. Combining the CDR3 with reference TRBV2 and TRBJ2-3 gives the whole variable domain EPEVTQTPSHQVTQMGQEVILRCVPISNHLYFYWYRQILGQKVEFLVSFYNNEISEKSEIFDDQFSVERPDGSNFTLKIRSTKLEDSAMYFCASRTIDTQYFGPGTRLTVL.

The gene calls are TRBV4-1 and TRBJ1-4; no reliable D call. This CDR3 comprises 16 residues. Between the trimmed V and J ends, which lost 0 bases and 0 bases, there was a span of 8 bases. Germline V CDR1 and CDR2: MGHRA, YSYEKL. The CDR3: CASSQDPVATNEKLFF. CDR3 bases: TGCGCCAGCAGCCAAGATCCAGTTGCAACTAATGAAAAACTGTTTTTT.

CDR3 in amino acids: CASSPGRELYNEQFF. CDR3 sequence (DNA): TGTGCCAGCAGCCCTGGGCGGGAGCTATACAATGAGCAGTTCTTC. The V gene is TRBV7-2, the J gene TRBJ2-1, with TRBD2 matching over 7 bases. V shed 5 bases and J 4 bases; nucleotides not matched to a gene: 8. This CDR3 is built from 15 residues. CDR1 is SGHTA, CDR2 FQGNSA, per germline.

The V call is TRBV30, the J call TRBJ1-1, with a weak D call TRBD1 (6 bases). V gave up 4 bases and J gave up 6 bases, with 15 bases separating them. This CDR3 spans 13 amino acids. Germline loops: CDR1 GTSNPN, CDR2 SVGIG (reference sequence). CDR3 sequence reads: CAWNFRGKAEAFF. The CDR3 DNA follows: TGTGCCTGGAATTTCAGGGGTAAGGCTGAAGCTTTCTTT.

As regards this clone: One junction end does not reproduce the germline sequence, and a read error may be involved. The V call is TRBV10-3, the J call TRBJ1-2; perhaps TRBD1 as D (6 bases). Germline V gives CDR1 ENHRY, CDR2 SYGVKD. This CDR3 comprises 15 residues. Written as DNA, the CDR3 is TGTGCCATCAGTGGGGCAGGGGAAACTAAGTATGGCTACACCTTC. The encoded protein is CAISGAGETKYGYTF.

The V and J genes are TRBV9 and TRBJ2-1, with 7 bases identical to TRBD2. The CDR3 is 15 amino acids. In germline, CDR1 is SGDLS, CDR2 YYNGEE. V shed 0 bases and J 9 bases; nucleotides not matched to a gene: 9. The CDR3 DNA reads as TGTGCCAGCAGCGTAGTGGAGGGAGGGTTCGGTGAGCAGTTCTTC. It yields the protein CASSVVEGGFGEQFF.

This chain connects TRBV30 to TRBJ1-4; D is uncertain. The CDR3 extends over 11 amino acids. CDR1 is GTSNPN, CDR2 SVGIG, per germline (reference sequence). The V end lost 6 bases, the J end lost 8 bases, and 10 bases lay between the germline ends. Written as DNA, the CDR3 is TGTGCCTGTGATTTCCGGGAAAAACTGTTTTTT. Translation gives CACDFREKLFF.

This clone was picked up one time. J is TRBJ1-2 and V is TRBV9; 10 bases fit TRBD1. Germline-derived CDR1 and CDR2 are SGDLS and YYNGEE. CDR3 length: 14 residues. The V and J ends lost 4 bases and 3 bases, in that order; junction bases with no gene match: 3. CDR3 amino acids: CASSSGQGDYGYTF. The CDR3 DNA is TGTGCCAGCAGCTCAGGACAGGGGGACTATGGCTACACCTTC.

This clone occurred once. The CDR3, as DNA: TGTGCCAGCAGCTTGATGGGCGGCTACACCTTC. Encoded protein: CASSLMGGYTF. The chain carries TRBV5-4 and TRBJ1-2; no firm D call. This CDR3 is built from 11 residues. Looked up from germline, CDR1 is SGHNT and CDR2 is YYREEE (reference sequence). V gave up 1 base and J gave up 8 bases, with 6 bases separating them.

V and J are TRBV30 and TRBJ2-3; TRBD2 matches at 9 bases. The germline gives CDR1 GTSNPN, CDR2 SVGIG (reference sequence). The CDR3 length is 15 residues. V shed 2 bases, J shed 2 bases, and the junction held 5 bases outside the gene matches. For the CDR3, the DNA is TGTGCCTGGAGTCGGCCTAGCGGGACCACAGATACGCAGTATTTT. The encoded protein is CAWSRPSGTTDTQYF.

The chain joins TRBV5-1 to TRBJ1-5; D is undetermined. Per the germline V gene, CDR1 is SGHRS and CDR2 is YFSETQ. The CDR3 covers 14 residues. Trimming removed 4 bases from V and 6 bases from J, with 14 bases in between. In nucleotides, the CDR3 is TGCGCCAGCAGCCCTCTTCTGGGTGGTCAGCCCCAGCATTTT. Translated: CASSPLLGGQPQHF.

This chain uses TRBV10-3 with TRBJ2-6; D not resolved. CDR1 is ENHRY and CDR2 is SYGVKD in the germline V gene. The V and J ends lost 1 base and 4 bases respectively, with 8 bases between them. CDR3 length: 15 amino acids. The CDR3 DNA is TGTGCCATCAGTGAGTTCCTCCAGGGGGCCAACGTCCTGACTTTC. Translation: CAISEFLQGANVLTF.

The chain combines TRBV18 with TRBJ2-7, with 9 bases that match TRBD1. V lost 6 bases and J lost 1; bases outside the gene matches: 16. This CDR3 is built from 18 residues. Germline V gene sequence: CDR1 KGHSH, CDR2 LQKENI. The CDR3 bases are TGTGCCAGCTCCCTAGAACGAGGAGACAGGGGGTTTTCCTACGAGCAGTACTTC. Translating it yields CASSLERGDRGFSYEQYF.

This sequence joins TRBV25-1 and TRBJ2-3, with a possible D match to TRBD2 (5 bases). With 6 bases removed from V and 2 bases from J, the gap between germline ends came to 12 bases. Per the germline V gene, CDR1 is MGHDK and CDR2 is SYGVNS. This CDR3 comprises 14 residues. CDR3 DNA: TGTGCCAGCAGAAGCGAGCGGAACACAGATACGCAGTATTTT. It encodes CASRSERNTDTQYF.

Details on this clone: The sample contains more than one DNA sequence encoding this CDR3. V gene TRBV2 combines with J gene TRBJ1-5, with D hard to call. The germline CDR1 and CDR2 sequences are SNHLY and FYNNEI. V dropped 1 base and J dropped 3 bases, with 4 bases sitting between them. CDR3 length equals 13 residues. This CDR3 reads CASSEGVNQPQHF. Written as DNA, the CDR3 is TGTGCCAGCAGTGAAGGGGTCAATCAGCCCCAGCATTTT.